Presented here are 25 T cell receptor beta chains from one specimen sequenced in a study of TIL therapy for anti-PD-1-resistant metastatic lung cancer. Sequencing used immunoSEQ v3. Generated by immunoSEQ multiplex PCR, the TCRdb table keeps only in-frame clones and is missing some. Of some 90,000 clones listed, approximately 65% are singletons. Time point specified: pre-treatment sample, taken before nivolumab and TIL therapy. Most excised metastases sampled were pleural nodules or supraclavicular lymph nodes. The sequences come from tumor tissue, collected at baseline. These receptors came from a person aged 25-85 years with non-small cell lung cancer.

V gene TRBV7-3 combines with J gene TRBJ2-6; 12 nucleotides line up with TRBD2. Trimming removed 4 bases from V and 2 bases from J; junction bases left unmatched: 3. CDR1 and CDR2 from the germline V gene are SGHTA and FQGTGA. The CDR3 loop spans 17 amino acids. The CDR3 loop reads CASSSRLAGAGANVLTF. CDR3 in DNA: TGTGCCAGCAGCTCTAGACTAGCGGGAGCTGGGGCCAACGTCCTGACTTTC. Full variable domain (remainder filled in from reference TRBV7-3 and TRBJ2-6): GAGVSQTPSNKVTEKGKYVELRCDPISGHTALYWYRQSLGQGPEFLIYFQGTGAADDSGLPNDRFFAVRPEGSVSTLKIQRTERGDSAVYLCASSSRLAGAGANVLTFGAGSRLTVL.

In its sample, this clone was seen a few times. The chain is built from TRBV11-2 and TRBJ2-1, with a tentative D call TRBD2 (7 bases). The CDR3 covers 12 residues. Germline V gene data show CDR1 as SGHAT and CDR2 as FQNNGV. Trimming took 1 base from V and 10 from J, leaving 8 bases between them. The CDR3 is CASSLGGGEQFF. The CDR3 DNA sequence: TGTGCCAGCAGCTTAGGGGGGGGCGAGCAGTTCTTC.

The V and J genes are TRBV19 and TRBJ2-3; D gene unclear. V dropped 6 bases and J dropped 2 bases, with 6 bases sitting between them. The CDR3 sequence is 12 residues long. Germline assignment: CDR1 LNHDA and CDR2 SQIVND (reference sequence). In DNA form, the CDR3 reads TGTGCCAGTAGCCCAACCACAGATACGCAGTATTTT. Translated, it gives CASSPTTDTQYF.

The chain has TRBV7-2 and TRBJ2-7; D gene ambiguous. The ends were cut back, 5 bases at V and 1 base at J, with 9 bases in the middle. Germline lookup yields CDR1 SGHTA and CDR2 FQGNSA. This CDR3 spans 13 amino acids. The CDR3 sequence is CASSPGRSYEQYF. CDR3 in DNA: TGTGCCAGCAGCCCAGGACGGTCCTACGAGCAGTACTTC.

The chain carries TRBV12-3 or TRBV12-4 and TRBJ2-5; 10 bases map to TRBD2. The CDR3 length is 13 residues. With 6 bases clipped from V and 9 bases from J, the junction kept 7 bases outside the gene matches. CDR3 nucleotide sequence: TGTGCCAGCAGGCGGGACAGCGGGGGGGCCCAGTACTTC. This gives the protein CASRRDSGGAQYF.

J is TRBJ2-3 and V is TRBV7-2; 11 nucleotides agree with TRBD2. V was pared by 8 bases and J by 0 bases, with 13 bases of the junction left unmatched. The germline CDR1 and CDR2 sequences are SGHTA and FQGNSA. The CDR3 is made up of 18 amino acids. Written as DNA, the CDR3 is TGTGCCAGCTCCCTGACTAGCGGGATGGGTTCTAGCACAGATACGCAGTATTTT. Its translation is CASSLTSGMGSSTDTQYF.

This clone has more than one count but fewer than ten. The chain has TRBV6-5 and TRBJ1-3, with a tentative D call TRBD1 (6 bases). The CDR3 has 16 amino acids. Deletions cut 0 bases from V and 1 base from J, with 10 bases between. Germline V CDR1 and CDR2: MNHEY, SVGAGI. The CDR3 spells CASSYSLQGSGNTIYF. The CDR3 DNA reads TGTGCCAGCAGTTACTCTTTACAGGGATCTGGAAACACCATATATTTT.

The chain uses TRBV28 and TRBJ1-4; TRBD1 agrees at 9 bases. Germline assignment: CDR1 MDHEN and CDR2 SYDVKM. This CDR3 is built from 14 residues. The trim removed 4 bases at V and 8 bases at J, leaving 5 bases unmatched. This CDR3 reads CASSSTGGAEKLFF. Here the CDR3 DNA reads TGTGCCAGCAGTTCTACAGGGGGCGCGGAAAAACTGTTTTTT.

The rearrangement links TRBV27 to TRBJ2-3; D unresolved. The V gene's germline CDR1 is MNHEY and CDR2 SMNVEV (reference sequence). This CDR3 spans 14 amino acids. V lost 1 base, J lost 3 bases, and 8 bases lay in between. This chain's CDR3 is CASSLWGRTDTQYF. CDR3 coding DNA: TGTGCCAGCAGTTTATGGGGAAGGACAGATACGCAGTATTTT.

The gene calls are TRBV9 and TRBJ2-1; D may be TRBD1 (6 bases). From germline, CDR1 is SGDLS and CDR2 YYNGEE. Trimming took 3 bases from V and 5 from J, leaving 12 bases between them. This CDR3 region has 14 residues. Here the CDR3 DNA reads TGTGCCAGCAGCGAGGTGGACAGTAACAATGAGCAGTTCTTC. It encodes CASSEVDSNNEQFF.

The chain employs TRBV3-1 (or the pseudogene TRBV3-2) and TRBJ1-2, with 8 positions matching TRBD1. CDR3 length: 16 amino acids. Germline V CDR1 and CDR2: LGHDT, YNNKEL (reference sequence). The V segment lost 1 base and the J segment 8 bases; nucleotides outside the gene matches: 12. The CDR3 region has the DNA TGTGCCAGCAGCCAAGTCCCCCCCCAGGGGGCGCGGGGCTACACCTTC. It encodes CASSQVPPQGARGYTF.

This clone was observed a handful of times. This chain joins TRBV19 and TRBJ1-1; no definite D call. V was pared by 3 bases and J by 3 bases, with 11 bases between. CDR1 and CDR2 from the germline V gene are LNHDA and SQIVND (reference sequence). This CDR3 has 14 amino acids. The CDR3, as DNA: TGTGCCAGTAGTATGGGAGGCTCATACACTGAAGCTTTCTTT. Residues: CASSMGGSYTEAFF.

This clone is a singleton in its sample. The genes are TRBV5-1 and TRBJ2-2; D is unclear. V was trimmed by 0 bases and J by 8 bases, leaving 11 bases between them. The CDR3 has 14 residues. CDR1 is SGHRS, CDR2 YFSETQ, per germline. For the CDR3, the DNA is TGCGCCAGCAGCTTGGATCCCTCGGATGGGGAGCTGTTTTTT. Its protein is CASSLDPSDGELFF.

The chain links TRBV28 to TRBJ1-1; no clear D. There are 13 residues in the CDR3. In germline, CDR1 is MDHEN, CDR2 SYDVKM. V was clipped by 2 bases and J by 6 bases, with 10 bases between them. This chain's CDR3 is CASSLTRGSEAFF. In DNA, the CDR3 is TGTGCCAGCAGTTTAACTCGGGGATCTGAAGCTTTCTTT.

This clone was counted between two and nine times. The V gene is TRBV11-3, the J gene TRBJ2-1; 11 bases map to TRBD2. Trimming removed 4 bases from V and 9 bases from J; junction bases left unmatched: 11. The length of the CDR3 is 16 residues. Germline CDR1 and CDR2: SGHNT and YENEEA. CDR3 DNA: TGTGCCAGCAGCTCGCGTAGTAGCGGGAGGGCCGGTGAGCAGTTCTTC. Its translation is CASSSRSSGRAGEQFF.

The V gene is TRBV12-3 or TRBV12-4, the J gene TRBJ2-4; D is undetermined. The CDR3 consists of 13 residues. V dropped 6 bases and J dropped 8 bases, with 14 bases sitting between them. The CDR3 DNA sequence: TGTGCCAGCAGGAAACCTTCTATAGACATTCAGTACTTC. Encoded protein: CASRKPSIDIQYF.

This clone was detected only a few times. The J gene is TRBJ2-7, the V gene TRBV3-1 (or the pseudogene TRBV3-2); 10 bases match TRBD2. V lost 4 bases, J lost 9 bases, and 6 bases stayed unmatched. CDR3 length: 13 amino acids. The germline V gene has CDR1 LGHDT and CDR2 YNNKEL (reference sequence). Written as DNA, the CDR3 is TGTGCCAGCAGCCCTGGGACTAGCGAACTGCAGTACTTC. This codes for CASSPGTSELQYF.

V gene TRBV19 combines with J gene TRBJ1-5; no clear D gene. From germline, CDR1 is LNHDA and CDR2 SQIVND (reference sequence). This CDR3 is built from 15 residues. Deletions cut 1 base from V and 3 bases from J, with 10 bases between. For the CDR3, the DNA is TGTGCCAGTAGTATAGTCCATACGATCAATCAGCCCCAGCATTTT. Its protein is CASSIVHTINQPQHF.

The rearrangement links TRBV6-2 or TRBV6-3 to TRBJ2-2; 7 bases align to TRBD2. CDR3 length: 16 residues. CDR1 is MNHEY, CDR2 SVGEGT, per germline. Trimming cost V 0 bases and J 7 bases; bases outside gene matches: 8. This CDR3 reads CASSYSGLGGLGELFF. For the CDR3, the DNA is TGTGCCAGCAGTTACTCCGGACTAGGAGGTCTCGGGGAGCTGTTTTTT.

This clone was seen a handful of times. The chain employs TRBV3-1 (or the pseudogene TRBV3-2) and TRBJ1-6; TRBD1 might be the D (5 bases). The CDR3 has 15 residues. Germline V gene lookup returns CDR1 LGHDT and CDR2 YNNKEL (reference sequence). Trimming shortened V by 4 bases and J by 14 bases, and 21 bases separated the two germline ends. The CDR3 DNA reads TGTGCCAGCAGCCGATCGACGGGGGGTAGATCTACCCTCCACTTT. It yields the protein CASSRSTGGRSTLHF.

This clone was counted between two and nine times. CDR3 sequence reads: CASSLEGTGNYEQYF. In DNA form, the CDR3 reads TGTGCCAGCAGCTTAGAAGGGACAGGGAACTACGAGCAGTACTTC. This sequence joins TRBV11-2 and TRBJ2-7; 9 nucleotides match TRBD1. The CDR3 extends over 15 amino acids. Looked up from germline, CDR1 is SGHAT and CDR2 is FQNNGV. V lost 0 bases, J lost 3 bases, and 3 bases stayed unmatched.

The chain combines TRBV5-1 with TRBJ2-1; no clear D gene. Trimming pared 4 bases from V and 0 bases from J, leaving 14 bases between. Germline assignment: CDR1 SGHRS and CDR2 YFSETQ. The CDR3 totals 16 residues. CDR3 region: CASSPNSASSYNEQFF. As DNA, the CDR3 is TGCGCCAGCAGCCCTAACAGCGCGAGCTCCTACAATGAGCAGTTCTTC. Based on the CDR3 plus reference TRBV5-1 and TRBJ2-1, the full variable domain is KAGVTQTPRYLIKTRGQQVTLSCSPISGHRSVSWYQQTPGQGLQFLFEYFSETQRNKGNFPGRFSGRQFSNSRSEMNVSTLELGDSALYLCASSPNSASSYNEQFFGPGTRLTVL.

This chain links TRBV30 with TRBJ1-5, with a tentative D call TRBD1 (6 bases). The V gene's germline CDR1 is GTSNPN and CDR2 SVGIG (reference sequence). Trimming stripped 3 bases from V and 3 bases from J, with 9 bases between. This CDR3 is 13 amino acids long. The DNA for the CDR3 is TGTGCCTGGAGCCAGGGGTACAATCAGCCCCAGCATTTT. Its translation: CAWSQGYNQPQHF.

J is TRBJ2-5 and V is TRBV5-8, with 16 bases matching TRBD2. The length of the CDR3 is 17 residues. Per the germline V gene, CDR1 is SGHTS and CDR2 is YDEGEE. J lost 1 base, V lost 4 bases, and 4 bases had no gene match. CDR3 protein: CASSPGTSGRAQETQYF. The CDR3, as DNA: TGTGCCAGCAGCCCCGGGACTAGCGGGAGGGCCCAAGAGACCCAGTACTTC.

The genes are TRBV10-1 and TRBJ2-7; 13 bases are a match to TRBD2. The germline CDR1 and CDR2 sequences are WNHNN and SYGVQD (reference sequence). Losses at the gene ends were 4 bases for V and 6 bases for J; bases not matched to a gene: 3. The length of the CDR3 is 14 residues. The CDR3 protein is CASSVGTSGAEQYF. In DNA, the CDR3 is TGCGCCAGCAGTGTCGGGACTAGCGGGGCCGAGCAGTACTTC.